The 16 T cell receptor beta chains presented below share a single source sample, sequenced in a study of blood T cell repertoires in COVID-19. The method was immunoSEQ multiplex PCR; TCRdb's version includes in-frame clones alone and lacks a portion of them. The data hold 130,000 to 150,000 clones, with around 86% observed a single time. Material for sequencing was peripheral blood. Receptors were obtained from a man in his forties or fifties who had recovered from COVID-19.

The chain joins TRBV11-1 to TRBJ2-7; 10 nucleotides align to TRBD2. The J segment lost 0 bases and the V segment lost 4 bases, leaving 6 bases of the junction unmatched. CDR1 and CDR2 from the germline V gene are SGHAT and FQDESV (reference sequence). The CDR3 consists of 16 residues. The CDR3 DNA follows: TGTGCCAGCAGCTCTCAGCGACTAGCGGGCTCCTACGAGCAGTACTTC. Its translation: CASSSQRLAGSYEQYF.

This chain links TRBV5-5 with TRBJ2-3; TRBD2 matches 8 bases. With 1 base clipped from V and 3 bases from J, the junction kept 4 bases outside the gene matches. The V gene's germline CDR1 is SGHKS and CDR2 YYEKEE (reference sequence). The CDR3 contains 15 residues. For the CDR3, the DNA is TGTGCCAGCAGCTTGCCTAGCGGGTTGACAGATACGCAGTATTTT. It translates to CASSLPSGLTDTQYF.

The chain carries TRBV3-1 (or the pseudogene TRBV3-2) and TRBJ2-1; 8 bases map to TRBD1. J was trimmed by 4 bases and V by 4 bases; bases with no gene match: 6. This CDR3 is 15 amino acids long. The germline gives CDR1 LGHDT, CDR2 YNNKEL (reference sequence). CDR3 residues: CASSLRQGTYNEQFF. Here the CDR3 DNA reads TGTGCCAGCAGCCTTCGACAGGGGACGTACAATGAGCAGTTCTTC.

The V call is TRBV7-6, the J call TRBJ1-4, with 8 bases that match TRBD1. The CDR3 loop spans 14 amino acids. The trim removed 5 bases at V and 5 bases at J, leaving 4 bases unmatched. Per germline, CDR1 SGHVS and CDR2 FNYEAQ. The CDR3 region is CASSRQGRNEKLFF. DNA of the CDR3: TGTGCCAGCAGCCGACAGGGGCGGAATGAAAAACTGTTTTTT.

The chain recombines TRBV2 with TRBJ1-6; maybe TRBD1 (6 bases). V lost 6 bases and J 10 bases, leaving 19 bases between the germline ends. The germline V gene encodes CDR1 SNHLY and CDR2 FYNNEI. CDR3 size: 15 residues. CDR3 sequence: CASRRGMIGRSPLHF. CDR3 coding DNA: TGTGCCAGCAGAAGGGGGATGATAGGTAGATCACCCCTCCACTTT.

The chain combines TRBV7-2 with TRBJ2-1; 7 bases are a match to TRBD2. After removal of 5 bases from V and 4 bases from J, the junction contained 8 bases not matched to a gene. Germline-derived CDR1 and CDR2 are SGHTA and FQGNSA. CDR3 length: 15 residues. The CDR3 nucleotides read TGTGCCAGCAGCCCATGGGGGAGGGCATACAATGAGCAGTTCTTC. Amino acids: CASSPWGRAYNEQFF.

The rearrangement links TRBV6-5 to TRBJ2-1, with 11 bases matching TRBD2. V was pared by 5 bases and J by 8 bases, with 5 bases of the junction left unmatched. This CDR3 contains 14 residues. Looked up from germline, CDR1 is MNHEY and CDR2 is SVGAGI. The CDR3 sequence is CASSLGTSGYEQFF. The DNA for the CDR3 is TGTGCCAGCAGTCTCGGGACTAGCGGCTATGAGCAGTTCTTC.

This chain joins TRBV6-5 and TRBJ2-7, with 11 bases lining up with TRBD1. Per germline, CDR1 MNHEY and CDR2 SVGAGI. The CDR3 extends over 15 amino acids. V was pared by 5 bases and J by 6 bases, with 9 bases of the junction left unmatched. The CDR3 reads CASSTRTGGASEQYF. The CDR3 nucleotides are TGTGCCAGCAGTACTCGGACAGGGGGCGCCTCCGAGCAGTACTTC.

The gene calls are TRBV10-3 and TRBJ1-1; tentatively, D is TRBD1 (5 bases). Germline assignment: CDR1 ENHRY and CDR2 SYGVKD. The ends were cut back, 3 bases at V and 1 base at J, with 12 bases in the middle. The CDR3 loop spans 15 amino acids. Written as DNA, the CDR3 is TGTGCCATCAGTGACTTAACAGGACCGAACACTGAAGCTTTCTTT. Translating it yields CAISDLTGPNTEAFF.

The V gene is TRBV11-2, the J gene TRBJ2-2, with D unresolved. V was pared by 8 bases and J by 9 bases, with 34 bases between. The CDR3 is made up of 19 amino acids. CDR1 and CDR2 (germline): SGHAT, FQNNGV. This CDR3 reads CASFPITPLDPLEFRELFF. CDR3 in DNA: TGTGCCAGCTTCCCCATCACCCCTCTAGACCCCTTAGAGTTCCGGGAGCTGTTTTTT.

The chain employs TRBV9 and TRBJ2-7, with D perhaps matching TRBD1 (6 bases). Trimming took off 2 bases at V and 2 bases at J, with 11 bases between the two ends. CDR3 length equals 14 residues. CDR1 and CDR2 (germline): SGDLS, YYNGEE. The CDR3 nucleotides read TGTGCCAGCAGCGTCGGACAGAACACCTACGAGCAGTACTTC. Residues: CASSVGQNTYEQYF.

The chain recombines TRBV11-3 with TRBJ1-4, with a weak D call TRBD1 (5 bases). The CDR3 is 16 amino acids. V was cut by 5 bases and J by 7 bases, with 20 bases left in between. The germline CDR1 and CDR2 sequences are SGHNT and YENEEA. CDR3 in DNA: TGTGCCAGCAGCCCGTTGGGATGGGGGGATCGTGAAAAACTGTTTTTT. This codes for CASSPLGWGDREKLFF.

The J gene is TRBJ2-5, the V gene TRBV7-3; D gene unclear. This CDR3 contains 16 residues. Germline values: CDR1 SGHTA, CDR2 FQGTGA. V shed 0 bases and J shed 0 bases, with 11 bases lying between them. The CDR3 is CASSLTGRRNQETQYF. For the CDR3, the DNA is TGTGCCAGCAGCTTAACTGGGCGTCGGAACCAAGAGACCCAGTACTTC.

The chain is built from TRBV9 and TRBJ1-4; tentative D call: TRBD1 (6 bases). In germline, CDR1 is SGDLS, CDR2 YYNGEE. The CDR3 is made up of 15 amino acids. Trimming left V 0 bases short and J 6 bases short, with 12 bases between. The CDR3 DNA sequence: TGTGCCAGCAGCGTAGCTCAGGGGTTGGATGAAAAACTGTTTTTT. Its protein is CASSVAQGLDEKLFF.

The chain couples TRBV7-2 to TRBJ2-7, with 9 bases matching TRBD1. Trimming removed 5 bases from V and 4 bases from J; junction bases left unmatched: 12. This CDR3 is built from 16 residues. Germline assignment: CDR1 SGHTA and CDR2 FQGNSA. The CDR3 protein is CASSHPSGQGLYEQYF. The DNA for the CDR3 is TGTGCCAGCAGCCACCCCTCGGGACAGGGTTTGTACGAGCAGTACTTC.

This chain uses TRBV21-1 with TRBJ2-7; TRBD2 is taken as the D call from the table, unchecked against the DNA. TRBV21-1 is assigned pseudogene status. The CDR3 runs to 17 residues. CDR3 in amino acids: CASSKEATGTSFYEQYF. The CDR3 coding sequence is TGTGCCAGCAGCAAAGAGGCGACCGGGACTAGCTTCTACGAGCAGTACTTC.